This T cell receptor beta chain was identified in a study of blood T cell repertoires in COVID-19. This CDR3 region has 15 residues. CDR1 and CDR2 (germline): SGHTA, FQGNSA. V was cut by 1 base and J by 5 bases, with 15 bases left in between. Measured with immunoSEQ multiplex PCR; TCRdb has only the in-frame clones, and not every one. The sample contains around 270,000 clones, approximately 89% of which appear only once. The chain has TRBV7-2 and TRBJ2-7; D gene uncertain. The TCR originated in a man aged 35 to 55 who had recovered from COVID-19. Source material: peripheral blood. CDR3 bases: TGTGCCAGCAGCTTAGGGGTGACGGTTCAGGACGAGCAGTACTTC. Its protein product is CASSLGVTVQDEQYF.